This paragraph covers one T cell receptor beta chain sequence. Original analysis: Amplified reference gene primers provided the basis for estimating nucleated cell counts. Profiled with immunoSEQ multiplex PCR; TCRdb holds only in-frame clones, not every one. From that table come the V and J calls and clone size; the DNA was used to work out D and trimming. The sample lists about 350,000 clones; roughly nine tenths were seen once. This entry belongs to a study of blood T cell repertoires in COVID-19. Study as a whole: Acute and convalescent COVID-19 samples came from the United States, Italy and Spain.

The germline gives CDR1 SGHRS, CDR2 YFSETQ. CDR3 length: 16 amino acids. Between the trimmed V and J ends, which lost 5 bases and 7 bases, there was a span of 22 bases. The chain combines TRBV5-1 with TRBJ2-1, with TRBD2 as a possible D gene (5 bases). This receptor was obtained from a woman in her fifties or sixties with COVID-19, enrolled during active disease. The source material was peripheral blood. CDR3 bases: TGCGCCAGCAGATCATTACTAGTTACGTCTTTGAATGAGCAGTTCTTC. Protein sequence: CASRSLLVTSLNEQFF.